Each of the 9 T cell receptor beta chains below was sequenced from the same sample in a study of CD8 T cells in ankylosing spondylitis (dated by TCRdb to the late 2010s). Study-level results and caveats: A TCR beta motif of several highly homologous amino acid variants appeared characteristic of blood from ankylosing spondylitis patients.

Antigens of these TCRs are unknown. The method behind the library was 5' RACE. Sequenced using an Illumina HiSeq 2500. The public reads were reprocessed in TCRdb via fastp at Q25 and MiXCR, keeping in-frame beta chains. Rows merge per CDR3 protein into single entries with the most common DNA and genes. In this sample the table shows more than 300,000 distinct CDR3 sequences, 6.5% to 10% of which occur a single time. More than 12% of the sample goes to the ten largest clones. Sequenced material: blood, either unsorted or a sorted T cell fraction (not recorded which). The origin of the receptors is a male donor with ankylosing spondylitis.

In its sample, this clonotype was seen a few times. The chain has TRBV20-1 and TRBJ2-5; D may be TRBD1 or TRBD2 (5 bases each). There are 15 residues in the CDR3. Germline V gives CDR1 DFQATT, CDR2 SNEGSKA (reference sequence). Trimming left V 5 bases short and J 2 bases short, with 18 bases between. The CDR3 region is CSAVPPLGGQETQYF. The CDR3 coding sequence is TGCAGTGCTGTCCCCCCACTTGGGGGACAAGAGACCCAGTACTTC.

The gene calls are TRBV7-8 and TRBJ2-1, with a weak D call TRBD2 (6 bases). There are 17 residues in the CDR3. The V gene lost 8 bases and the J gene lost 0 bases, with 20 bases spanning the gap. In germline, CDR1 is SGHVS, CDR2 FQNEAQ. CDR3 nucleotides: TGTGCCAGCCGACTTGGAATAGCGGTGGGCTCCTACAATGAGCAGTTCTTC. Its translation is CASRLGIAVGSYNEQFF.

Points on this clonotype: Just one base apart from a much larger clone, this may be a read error. This chain joins TRBV10-3 and TRBJ2-2; perhaps D is TRBD1 or TRBD2 (5 bases each). Germline-derived CDR1 and CDR2 are ENHRY and SYGVKD. This CDR3 spans 12 amino acids. The CDR3 loop is CATGPYTGELLF. CDR3 DNA sequence: TGTGCCACGGGACCCTACACCGGGGAGCTGCTTTTT.

This clonotype showed up just a few times. The chain links TRBV3-1 to TRBJ2-1; TRBD2 matches at 10 bases. V was pared by 3 bases and J by 5 bases, with 7 bases of the junction left unmatched. The CDR3 spans 16 residues. Germline V gives CDR1 LGHDT, CDR2 YNNKEL (reference sequence). CDR3 bases: TGTGCCAGCAGCCAGATATCGGGACTAGCGAACAATGAGCAGTTCTTC. This sequence encodes CASSQISGLANNEQFF.

This clonotype was detected ten times or more. This chain uses TRBV6-5 with TRBJ1-1; no reliable D call. This CDR3 comprises 14 residues. V was pared by 0 bases and J by 6 bases, with 11 bases between. From germline, CDR1 is MNHEY and CDR2 SVGAGI. CDR3: CASSYSRMDSEAFF. CDR3 DNA: TGTGCCAGCAGTTACTCCAGAATGGACTCTGAAGCTTTCTTT.

At least ten counts were recorded for this clonotype. The V and J genes are TRBV15 and TRBJ2-7; 7 bases are a match to TRBD2. Looked up from germline, CDR1 is LNHNV and CDR2 is YYDKDF (reference sequence). This CDR3 is built from 13 residues. V lost 5 bases to trimming and J lost 6 bases; unmatched junction nucleotides: 7. This CDR3 is CATSVRTSSEQYF. In DNA, the CDR3 is TGTGCCACCAGCGTCCGGACTAGTTCCGAGCAGTACTTC.

J is TRBJ1-5 and V is TRBV10-3, with D unclear. Germline V gives CDR1 ENHRY, CDR2 SYGVKD. The CDR3 is 13 amino acids. V lost 4 bases and J lost 9, with 13 bases in between. CDR3 in amino acids: CAISADRHRPQHF. The CDR3 DNA sequence: TGTGCCATCAGTGCGGACCGACATCGGCCCCAGCATTTT.

This clonotype has more than one count but fewer than ten. The chain carries TRBV3-1 and TRBJ2-7; D might be TRBD2 (5 bases). The CDR3 consists of 15 residues. Germline values: CDR1 LGHDT, CDR2 YNNKEL (reference sequence). Trimming removed 1 base from V and 2 bases from J, with 12 bases in between. As DNA, the CDR3 is TGTGCCAGCAGCCAAGGGACGGGGAACCCCTACGAGCAGTACTTC. Residues: CASSQGTGNPYEQYF.

This clonotype has ten or more counts. V and J are TRBV7-8 and TRBJ1-2; D gene ambiguous. This CDR3 comprises 15 residues. Germline loops: CDR1 SGHVS, CDR2 FQNEAQ. Trimming shortened V by 2 bases and J by 2 bases, and 12 bases separated the two germline ends. For the CDR3, the DNA is TGTGCCAGCAGCTTAACACAGTCCATGAACTATGGCTACACCTTC. Encoded protein: CASSLTQSMNYGYTF.